These 32 T cell receptor beta chains were all obtained from the same sample, sequenced in a study of OX40 agonist ivuxolimab in advanced cancers. The data were produced by immunoSEQ multiplex PCR, yet TCRdb's version contains in-frame clones alone and is incomplete. This sample has 70,000 to 85,000 clones, with 70% to 90% found just once. Here the sequenced sample was CD4+ or CD8+ T cells sorted from blood, taken in a trial of the OX40 agonist ivuxolimab. The receptors derive from an adult with an advanced solid tumor such as melanoma, head and neck, liver or kidney cancer.

The rearrangement joins TRBV18 to TRBJ2-7; D unresolved. Trimming took 1 base from V and 3 from J, leaving 7 bases between them. CDR1 KGHSH and CDR2 LQKENI come from the germline V gene. This CDR3 has 13 residues. The CDR3 sequence is CASSPQGNYEQYV. The CDR3 DNA sequence: TGTGCCAGCTCACCACAGGGAAACTACGAGCAGTACGTC.

This chain uses TRBV7-9 with TRBJ1-2; maybe TRBD1 (6 bases). The CDR3 runs 14 residues. V gave up 3 bases and J gave up 5 bases, with 13 bases separating them. Per the germline V gene, CDR1 is SEHNR and CDR2 is FQNEAQ (reference sequence). The DNA of the CDR3 is TGTGCCAGCAGCTTCCCGACAGGAGGGTATGGCTACACCTTC. This translates into CASSFPTGGYGYTF.

J is TRBJ2-7 and V is TRBV5-1; 8 bases fit TRBD1. The V gene end was trimmed by 4 bases and the J gene end by 2 bases; junction bases not matched to a gene: 11. Germline CDR1 is SGHRS and CDR2 is YFSETQ. CDR3 size: 16 residues. CDR3 DNA sequence: TGCGCCAGCAGCCTCCAAGGACAGGGCGGAACCTACGAGCAGTACTTC. Translated, it gives CASSLQGQGGTYEQYF.

The V and J genes are TRBV4-1 and TRBJ2-1; D ambiguous. Trimming removed 0 bases at V and 6 bases at J, with 9 bases between. Germline V gene data show CDR1 as MGHRA and CDR2 as YSYEKL. The CDR3 covers 14 residues. CDR3 sequence: CASSQEIRVNEQFF. The CDR3 nucleotides are TGCGCCAGCAGCCAAGAGATTAGAGTCAATGAGCAGTTCTTC.

V and J are TRBV18 and TRBJ2-7; possible D gene TRBD1, 6 bases. The CDR3 contains 12 residues. Germline assignment: CDR1 KGHSH and CDR2 LQKENI. Trimming left V 6 bases short and J 3 bases short, with 9 bases between. The CDR3 nucleotides read TGTGCCAGCTCTCCGGACAGCTACGAGCAGTACTTC. Translation: CASSPDSYEQYF.

The V and J genes are TRBV12-1 and TRBJ2-2; the D segment call TRBD1 is taken from the table without a DNA check. TRBV12-1 represents a pseudogene. This CDR3 spans 15 amino acids. The CDR3 coding sequence is TGTGCCAGCAGCTCTAACAGGGTAGAGGACGGGGAGCTGTTTTTT. Its translation: CASSSNRVEDGELFF.

CDR3 DNA: TGTGCCAGCAGCTCTCTGACCCCAGGGAGCACAGATACGCAGTATTTT. Translated, it gives CASSSLTPGSTDTQYF. This rearrangement joins TRBV11-2 to TRBJ2-3; D possibly corresponds to TRBD1 (5 bases). V lost 4 bases and J lost 0, with 14 bases in between. This CDR3 contains 16 residues. CDR1 is SGHAT, CDR2 FQNNGV, per germline.

The chain couples TRBV2 to TRBJ2-7; either TRBD1 or TRBD2 may supply D (6 bases each). This CDR3 is built from 14 residues. Germline V gene data show CDR1 as SNHLY and CDR2 as FYNNEI. Trimming removed 6 bases at V and 4 bases at J, with 16 bases between. Here the CDR3 DNA reads TGTGCCAGCAGGAGGGGGGAGTGGGAGTACGAGCAGTACTTC. Its translation: CASRRGEWEYEQYF.

V gene TRBV5-5 combines with J gene TRBJ1-5; D remains ambiguous. This CDR3 comprises 13 residues. Germline-derived CDR1 and CDR2 are SGHKS and YYEKEE (reference sequence). V was trimmed by 1 base and J by 5 bases, leaving 7 bases between them. The CDR3 protein is CASSLTEYQPQHF. The CDR3 DNA reads TGTGCCAGCAGCTTGACAGAATATCAGCCCCAGCATTTT.

The chain recombines TRBV30 with TRBJ2-2; D is uncertain. CDR1 is GTSNPN, CDR2 SVGIG, per germline (reference sequence). The CDR3 is 16 residues long. V was clipped by 3 bases and J by 0 bases, with 14 bases between them. DNA for the CDR3: TGTGCCTGGAGGGCTTGGACGGCTACGAACACCGGGGAGCTGTTTTTT. Its translation: CAWRAWTATNTGELFF.

The chain combines TRBV19 with TRBJ2-1; TRBD1 is a possible D gene (5 bases). CDR3 length: 16 amino acids. The V and J ends lost 6 bases and 0 bases respectively, with 15 bases between them. Germline-derived CDR1 and CDR2 are LNHDA and SQIVND (reference sequence). This chain's CDR3 is CASSLGRARSYNEQFF. The CDR3 nucleotides read TGTGCCAGTAGCCTCGGCAGGGCCCGCTCCTACAATGAGCAGTTCTTC.

This chain joins TRBV27 and TRBJ2-7; 9 bases are shared with TRBD2. CDR1 and CDR2 from the germline V gene are MNHEY and SMNVEV (reference sequence). Trimming cost V 6 bases and J 6 bases; bases outside gene matches: 21. This CDR3 has 18 amino acids. This CDR3 reads CASRSLIGTSLSQAEQYF. The CDR3 nucleotides read TGTGCCAGCAGGTCTCTAATTGGGACTAGCCTTTCACAGGCCGAGCAGTACTTC.

The chain couples TRBV7-6 to TRBJ2-3, with TRBD2 matching 9 bases. Trimming at V came to 4 bases and at J to 2 bases, leaving 4 bases not matched to a gene. This CDR3 spans 15 amino acids. Germline V gene lookup returns CDR1 SGHVS and CDR2 FNYEAQ. Here the CDR3 reads CASSSSSGTTDTQYF. Written as DNA, the CDR3 is TGTGCCAGCAGCTCGTCTAGCGGGACCACAGATACGCAGTATTTT. Filled out from reference TRBV7-6 and TRBJ2-3, the complete variable domain reads GAGVSQSPRYKVTKRGQDVALRCDPISGHVSLYWYRQALGQGPEFLTYFNYEAQQDKSGLPNDRFSAERPEGSISTLTIQRTEQRDSAMYRCASSSSSGTTDTQYFGPGTRLTVL.

The chain employs TRBV5-5 and TRBJ1-4; D unresolved. The V and J ends lost 0 bases and 5 bases respectively, with 8 bases between them. The CDR3 is 14 amino acids. In germline, CDR1 is SGHKS, CDR2 YYEKEE (reference sequence). The DNA of the CDR3 is TGTGCCAGCAGCTTGGTGTCGGAGAATGAAAAACTGTTTTTT. Residues: CASSLVSENEKLFF.

The gene calls are TRBV5-1 and TRBJ1-1; possible D gene TRBD1, 6 bases. V lost 4 bases, J lost 2 bases, and 15 bases lay in between. From germline, CDR1 is SGHRS and CDR2 YFSETQ. The CDR3 is made up of 15 amino acids. DNA of the CDR3: TGCGCCAGCAGCACCCGGACAGTACTAAACACTGAAGCTTTCTTT. Translated, it gives CASSTRTVLNTEAFF. The whole variable domain, filled in from reference TRBV5-1 and TRBJ1-1, reads KAGVTQTPRYLIKTRGQQVTLSCSPISGHRSVSWYQQTPGQGLQFLFEYFSETQRNKGNFPGRFSGRQFSNSRSEMNVSTLELGDSALYLCASSTRTVLNTEAFFGQGTRLTVV.

V and J are TRBV6-5 and TRBJ1-4; tentative D call: TRBD1 (6 bases). Germline-derived CDR1 and CDR2 are MNHEY and SVGAGI. This CDR3 spans 15 amino acids. The V end was cut by 0 bases, the J end by 7 bases, with 12 bases between. In DNA form, the CDR3 reads TGTGCCAGCAGTTACTCGGGGGCCGGGTCTGAAAAACTGTTTTTT. Encoded protein: CASSYSGAGSEKLFF.

The rearrangement links TRBV11-2 to TRBJ1-1; D gene uncertain. The CDR3 length is 15 residues. The V gene's germline CDR1 is SGHAT and CDR2 FQNNGV. The germline V and J ends were trimmed by 0 bases and 5 bases, with 13 bases remaining between them. DNA of the CDR3: TGTGCCAGCAGCTTAGATCCGGGGAAGCGGACTGAAGCTTTCTTT. The encoded protein is CASSLDPGKRTEAFF.

The V call is TRBV7-2, the J call TRBJ2-3; the match to TRBD2 covers 14 bases. This CDR3 is 16 amino acids long. With V trimmed by 1 base and J by 6 bases, 3 bases remained unmatched. The germline gives CDR1 SGHTA, CDR2 FQGNSA. CDR3: CASSLVGLAGVDTQYF. As DNA, the CDR3 is TGTGCCAGCAGCTTAGTGGGACTAGCGGGAGTGGATACGCAGTATTTT.

The J gene is TRBJ2-2, the V gene TRBV7-2; D unresolved. CDR3 size: 15 residues. Germline CDR1 is SGHTA and CDR2 is FQGNSA. The V end was cut by 1 base, the J end by 6 bases, with 12 bases between. The CDR3 nucleotides are TGTGCCAGCAGCTTAGACCCCGGCAGCCCCGGGGAGCTGTTTTTT. Protein sequence: CASSLDPGSPGELFF. The whole variable domain, filled in from reference TRBV7-2 and TRBJ2-2, reads GAGVSQSPSNKVTEKGKDVELRCDPISGHTALYWYRQSLGQGLEFLIYFQGNSAPDKSGLPSDRFSAERTGGSVSTLTIQRTQQEDSAVYLCASSLDPGSPGELFFGEGSRLTVL.

The chain uses TRBV6-6 and TRBJ2-1, with 9 bases fitting TRBD2. The CDR3 contains 15 residues. V was pared by 1 base and J by 8 bases, with 6 bases of the junction left unmatched. Per germline, CDR1 MNHNY and CDR2 SVGAGI (reference sequence). The CDR3 protein is CASSYFAGGRDEQFF. CDR3 in DNA: TGTGCCAGCAGTTACTTCGCGGGGGGGCGTGATGAGCAGTTCTTC.

The chain recombines TRBV11-1 with TRBJ1-5; the D gene is possibly TRBD1 (5 bases). This CDR3 has 12 residues. V lost 4 bases and J lost 6, with 7 bases in between. Germline CDR1 SGHAT, CDR2 FQDESV (reference sequence). The CDR3 loop reads CASSSDSQPQHF. The CDR3, as DNA: TGTGCCAGCAGCTCCGACAGTCAGCCCCAGCATTTT.

This rearrangement joins TRBV6-6 to TRBJ2-3; D ambiguous. V lost 4 bases and J lost 5, with 4 bases in between. The CDR3 runs 11 residues. Germline CDR1 is MNHNY and CDR2 is SVGAGI (reference sequence). CDR3 in DNA: TGTGCCAGCAGTTTTCAAGATACGCAGTATTTT. This codes for CASSFQDTQYF.

This clone appeared a single time. The CDR3 region is CASSPRDILNYGYTF. In DNA, the CDR3 is TGTGCCAGCAGTCCGCGGGACATCTTGAACTATGGCTACACCTTC. The chain recombines TRBV28 with TRBJ1-2, with a tentative D call TRBD1 (6 bases). V gave up 5 bases and J gave up 2 bases, with 15 bases separating them. The CDR3 runs 15 residues. Germline lookup yields CDR1 MDHEN and CDR2 SYDVKM.

V usage is TRBV28 and J usage is TRBJ1-4; 7 positions match TRBD1. V dropped 6 bases and J dropped 2; count of bases not matched to a gene: 15. Per germline, CDR1 MDHEN and CDR2 SYDVKM. The CDR3 is made up of 18 amino acids. The CDR3 coding sequence is TGTGCCAGCAGCTCAAATAGCATGACAGGGTTGACTAATGAAAAACTGTTTTTT. Amino acid sequence: CASSSNSMTGLTNEKLFF.

The J gene is TRBJ2-7, the V gene TRBV2; a weak D match, TRBD2 (5 bases). Trimming cost V 7 bases and J 6 bases, with 19 bases left between them. CDR3 length: 14 residues. Germline CDR1 reads SNHLY; CDR2 reads FYNNEI. In DNA, the CDR3 is TGTGCCAGCAACCTCGAGGAGGCTCTCGGCGAGCAGTACTTC. Protein sequence: CASNLEEALGEQYF.

This clone was seen a few times. The rearrangement joins TRBV19 to TRBJ1-3; D gene unclear. The germline gives CDR1 LNHDA, CDR2 SQIVND (reference sequence). Trimming pared 10 bases from V and 0 bases from J, leaving 10 bases between. The CDR3 totals 13 residues. Written as DNA, the CDR3 is TGTGCCACTTGGGAGCACTCTGGAAACACCATATATTTT. Translation gives CATWEHSGNTIYF.

The chain combines TRBV6-5 with TRBJ2-2; 7 bases match TRBD2. Germline CDR1 and CDR2: MNHEY and SVGAGI. The CDR3 is 15 amino acids. Trimming took 6 bases from V and 6 from J; bases not matched to a gene: 10. The CDR3 nucleotides are TGTGCCAGCAGCGACCTTCGGCTAGCGGCCGGGGAGCTGTTTTTT. It codes for CASSDLRLAAGELFF.

The chain is built from TRBV6-5 and TRBJ1-6, with 7 positions matching TRBD1. This CDR3 contains 15 residues. The germline V gene encodes CDR1 MNHEY and CDR2 SVGAGI. The V gene end was trimmed by 2 bases and the J gene end by 7 bases; junction bases not matched to a gene: 5. In DNA, the CDR3 is TGTGCCAGCAGTTACGGGCGACAGGGCAATTCACCCCTCCACTTT. This gives the protein CASSYGRQGNSPLHF.

The rearrangement links TRBV18 to TRBJ2-5; D tentatively fits TRBD1 or TRBD2 (5 bases each). The V end lost 2 bases, the J end lost 5 bases, and 15 bases lay between the germline ends. Germline V gene lookup returns CDR1 KGHSH and CDR2 LQKENI. The CDR3 has 15 amino acids. The CDR3 sequence is CASSPRGGEGETQYF. In nucleotides, the CDR3 is TGTGCCAGCTCACCAAGGGGCGGAGAGGGGGAGACCCAGTACTTC.

The CDR3 DNA follows: TGTGCCAGCAGCGCAACGGCAGGGAGAGGGCAGCCCCAGCATTTT. This encodes CASSATAGRGQPQHF. The chain couples TRBV9 to TRBJ1-5; maybe TRBD1 (5 bases). The CDR3 consists of 15 residues. Germline assignment: CDR1 SGDLS and CDR2 YYNGEE. Trimming removed 3 bases at V and 7 bases at J, with 17 bases between.

The V call is TRBV7-8, the J call TRBJ2-1; 11 nucleotides agree with TRBD2. The CDR3 contains 16 residues. V was pared by 0 bases and J by 5 bases, with 3 bases of the junction left unmatched. Germline lookup yields CDR1 SGHVS and CDR2 FQNEAQ. In nucleotides, the CDR3 is TGTGCCAGCAGCTTAGCCCCTAGCGGGGGGCACAATGAGCAGTTCTTC. Amino acid sequence: CASSLAPSGGHNEQFF.

V is TRBV6-6 and J is TRBJ2-3; 7 bases line up with TRBD2. The germline V gene has CDR1 MNHNY and CDR2 SVGAGI (reference sequence). V dropped 6 bases and J dropped 4; count of bases not matched to a gene: 13. The CDR3 sequence is 16 residues long. The CDR3 loop reads CASRSRGERGSDTQYF. The CDR3, as DNA: TGTGCCAGCAGGTCTCGGGGGGAACGAGGCTCAGATACGCAGTATTTT.